This T cell receptor beta chain was sequenced for a study of CXCR3 chemokines and chemotherapy response in bladder cancer (dated by TCRdb to 2021 to 2024). About the study as a whole: The study examined whether intratumoral CXCR3 chemokine system activity predicted chemotherapy response in human bladder cancer.

Receptors were amplified or captured by PCR. Sequenced using an Illumina HiSeq 2500. TCRdb handled the public reads itself, with Q25 trimming in fastp and clone calling in MiXCR, and kept productive beta chains. Each entry is one CDR3 protein sequence, shown with its most common DNA and genes. In all, the sample holds about 9,000 distinct CDR3 sequences, and more than 20% of those were seen once. Jointly, the top ten make up around 8.8% of the sample. Taken from the germline V gene, the CDR1 and CDR2 loops are SGHTA and FQGNSA. Unmatched junction bases come to 10, with V trimmed by 4 bases and J by 6 bases. The CDR3 covers 15 residues, taking in both the cysteine and the phenylalanine. Only CDR3 DNA remains: 45 bases, in frame from the first base. Relative to its sample, this clonotype is medium-sized (0.01 to 0.1%). The antigen it binds to is not known. No per-base quality is available; no much larger clone lies one base away.

The specimen was taken from a patient whose treatment included neoadjuvant chemotherapy. Recombination joined TRBV7-2 with TRBJ2-3; 7 bases in between match TRBD2. This sequence was found in a human donor with bladder cancer that did not respond to neoadjuvant chemotherapy. The nucleotide sequence is TGTGCCAGCAGCTCACCGCGGACTAGTCCCGATACGCAGTATTTT. Its product reads: CASSSPRTSPDTQYF.